One and the same sample provided the 6 T cell receptor beta chains below, sequenced in a study of T cell repertoires in cytomegalovirus infection. MiXCR, applied by TCRdb to the reads, yields one record per CDR3 protein. This table has approximately 590,000 distinct CDR3 sequences, 35% to 50% appearing once. No cognate antigen is known for these TCRs. The sequences come from cultured PBMCs, collected from culture after CMV antigen stimulation. The receptors originated from a human donor in good health (CMV status not recorded). Some clones in this sample may be carry-over from other donors' samples.

The chain is built from TRBV7-6 and TRBJ2-2, with D unresolved. The CDR3 contains 16 residues. V was shortened by 1 base and J by 0 bases, with 9 bases between the two germline ends. Germline CDR1 and CDR2: SGHVS and FNYEAQ. CDR3 coding DNA: TGTGCCAGCAGCTTAGTCTGGCTTACGAACACCGGGGAGCTGTTTTTT. This codes for CASSLVWLTNTGELFF.

The gene calls are TRBV12-3 or TRBV12-4 and TRBJ2-7; 7 bases map to TRBD1. V gave up 7 bases and J gave up 1 base; unmatched junction bases: 13. This CDR3 has 16 residues. The CDR3 is CASTLYRDSKSYEQYF. In DNA form, the CDR3 reads TGTGCCAGCACCCTCTACCGGGACAGCAAATCCTACGAGCAGTACTTC.

This clonotype has only a few counts. This rearrangement joins TRBV7-2 to TRBJ2-2, with TRBD2 identical over 7 bases. The CDR3 loop spans 15 amino acids. CDR1 SGHTA and CDR2 FQGNSA come from the germline V gene. V was pared by 8 bases and J by 0 bases, with 6 bases of the junction left unmatched. The CDR3 DNA sequence: TGTGCCAGCCTTGGGGGGGGGGCGAACACCGGGGAGCTGTTTTTT. It translates to CASLGGGANTGELFF. Looking up the rest from reference TRBV7-2 and TRBJ2-2 gives the full variable domain: GAGVSQSPSNKVTEKGKDVELRCDPISGHTALYWYRQSLGQGLEFLIYFQGNSAPDKSGLPSDRFSAERTGGSVSTLTIQRTQQEDSAVYLCASLGGGANTGELFFGEGSRLTVL.

The chain couples TRBV28 to TRBJ1-5, with D unclear. Germline V lookup: CDR1 MDHEN, CDR2 SYDVKM. V was trimmed by 5 bases and J by 0 bases, leaving 11 bases between them. This CDR3 has 15 residues. The CDR3 region is CASSPHALSNQPQHF. The CDR3 DNA sequence: TGTGCCAGCAGTCCCCATGCTCTTAGCAATCAGCCCCAGCATTTT.

The rearrangement uses TRBV12-3 or TRBV12-4 and TRBJ2-5; D is undetermined. V was trimmed by 6 bases and J by 1 base, leaving 12 bases between them. The CDR3 spans 14 residues. CDR3: CASSLRNLQETQYF. CDR3 nucleotide sequence: TGTGCCAGCAGCTTAAGGAACCTCCAAGAGACCCAGTACTTC.

J is TRBJ2-7 and V is TRBV6-2 or TRBV6-3, with D maybe TRBD2 (5 bases). This CDR3 has 14 amino acids. Trimming cost V 8 bases and J 0 bases, with 14 bases left between them. In germline, CDR1 is MNHEY, CDR2 SVGEGT. The CDR3 region is CASLEGLRSYEQYF. The CDR3 nucleotides are TGTGCCAGCTTGGAAGGACTCCGCTCCTACGAGCAGTACTTC.